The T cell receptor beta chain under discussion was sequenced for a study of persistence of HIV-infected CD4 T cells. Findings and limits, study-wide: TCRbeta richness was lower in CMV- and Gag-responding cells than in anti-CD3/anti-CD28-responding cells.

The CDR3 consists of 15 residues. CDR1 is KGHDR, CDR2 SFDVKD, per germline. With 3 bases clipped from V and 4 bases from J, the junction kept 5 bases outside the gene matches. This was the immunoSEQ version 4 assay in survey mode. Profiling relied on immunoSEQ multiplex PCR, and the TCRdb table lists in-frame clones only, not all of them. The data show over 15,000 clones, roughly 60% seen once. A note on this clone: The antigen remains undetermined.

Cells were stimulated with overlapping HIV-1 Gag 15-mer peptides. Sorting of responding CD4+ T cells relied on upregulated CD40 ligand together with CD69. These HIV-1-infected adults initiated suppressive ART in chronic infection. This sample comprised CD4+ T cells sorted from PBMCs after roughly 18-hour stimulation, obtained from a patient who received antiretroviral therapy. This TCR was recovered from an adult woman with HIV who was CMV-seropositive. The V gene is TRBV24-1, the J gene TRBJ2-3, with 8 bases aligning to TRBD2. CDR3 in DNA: TGTGCCACCAGTGATCGGGGGGGCCGAGCAGATACGCAGTATTTT. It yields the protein CATSDRGGRADTQYF.